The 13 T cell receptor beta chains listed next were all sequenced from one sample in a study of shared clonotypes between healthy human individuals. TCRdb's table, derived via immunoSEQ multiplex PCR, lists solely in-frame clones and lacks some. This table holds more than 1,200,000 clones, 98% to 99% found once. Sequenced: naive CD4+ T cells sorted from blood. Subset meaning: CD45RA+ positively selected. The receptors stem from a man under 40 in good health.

The DNA for the CDR3 is TGTGCCAGCAGGGGGTACCCTGTCAACACCGGGGAGCTGTTTTTT. This sequence encodes CASRGYPVNTGELFF. The V call is TRBV28, the J call TRBJ2-2; D remains unclear. The CDR3 is 15 residues long. Trimming removed 6 bases at V and 2 bases at J, with 13 bases between. CDR1 is MDHEN, CDR2 SYDVKM, per germline.

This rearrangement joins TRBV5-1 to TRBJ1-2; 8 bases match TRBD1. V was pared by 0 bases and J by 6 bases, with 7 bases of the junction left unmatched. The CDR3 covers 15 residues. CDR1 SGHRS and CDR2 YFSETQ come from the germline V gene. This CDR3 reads CASSLAAGGPDGYTF. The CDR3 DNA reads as TGCGCCAGCAGCTTGGCGGCAGGGGGCCCGGATGGCTACACCTTC.

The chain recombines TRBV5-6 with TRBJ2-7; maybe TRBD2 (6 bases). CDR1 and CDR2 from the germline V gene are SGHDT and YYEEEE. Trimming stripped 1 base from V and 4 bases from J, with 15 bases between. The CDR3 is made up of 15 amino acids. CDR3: CASSLRPGRIYEQYF. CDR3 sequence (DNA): TGTGCCAGCAGCTTGCGTCCCGGGAGAATTTACGAGCAGTACTTC. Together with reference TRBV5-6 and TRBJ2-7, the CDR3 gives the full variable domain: DAGVTQSPTHLIKTRGQQVTLRCSPKSGHDTVSWYQQALGQGPQFIFQYYEEEERQRGNFPDRFSGHQFPNYSSELNVNALLLGDSALYLCASSLRPGRIYEQYFGPGTRLTVT.

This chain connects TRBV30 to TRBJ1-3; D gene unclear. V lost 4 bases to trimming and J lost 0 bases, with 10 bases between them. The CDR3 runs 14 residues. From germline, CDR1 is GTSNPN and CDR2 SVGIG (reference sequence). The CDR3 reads CAWNRAHSGNTIYF. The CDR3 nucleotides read TGTGCCTGGAACCGCGCGCACTCTGGAAACACCATATATTTT.

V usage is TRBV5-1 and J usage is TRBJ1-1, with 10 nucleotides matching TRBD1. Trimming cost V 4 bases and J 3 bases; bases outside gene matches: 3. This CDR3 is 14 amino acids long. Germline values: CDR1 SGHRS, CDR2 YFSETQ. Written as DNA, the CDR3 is TGCGCCAGCAGCCCCGGGACAGGGGACACTGAAGCTTTCTTT. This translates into CASSPGTGDTEAFF.

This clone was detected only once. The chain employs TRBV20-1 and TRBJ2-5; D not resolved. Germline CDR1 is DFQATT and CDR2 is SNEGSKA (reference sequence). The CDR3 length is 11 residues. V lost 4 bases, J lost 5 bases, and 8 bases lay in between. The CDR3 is CSAMTGETQYF. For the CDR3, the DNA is TGCAGTGCTATGACTGGCGAGACCCAGTACTTC.

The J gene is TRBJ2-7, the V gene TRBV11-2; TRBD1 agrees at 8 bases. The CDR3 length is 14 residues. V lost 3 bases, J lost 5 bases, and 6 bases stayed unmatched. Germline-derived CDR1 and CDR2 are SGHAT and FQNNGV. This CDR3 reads CASSLLVDRDEQYF. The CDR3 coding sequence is TGTGCCAGCAGCTTGCTTGTGGACAGGGACGAGCAGTACTTC.

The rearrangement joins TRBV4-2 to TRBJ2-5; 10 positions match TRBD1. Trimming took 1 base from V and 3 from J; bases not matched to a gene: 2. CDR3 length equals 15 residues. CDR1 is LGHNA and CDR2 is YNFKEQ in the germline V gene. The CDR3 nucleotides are TGTGCCAGCAGCCAAGGTGGGACAGGGGAAGAGACCCAGTACTTC. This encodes CASSQGGTGEETQYF.

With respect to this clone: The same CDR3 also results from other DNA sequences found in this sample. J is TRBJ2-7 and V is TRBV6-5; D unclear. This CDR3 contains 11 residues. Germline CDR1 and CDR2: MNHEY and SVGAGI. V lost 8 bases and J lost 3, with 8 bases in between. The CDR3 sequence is CASASLYEQYF. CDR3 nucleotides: TGTGCCAGCGCGTCCCTCTACGAGCAGTACTTC.

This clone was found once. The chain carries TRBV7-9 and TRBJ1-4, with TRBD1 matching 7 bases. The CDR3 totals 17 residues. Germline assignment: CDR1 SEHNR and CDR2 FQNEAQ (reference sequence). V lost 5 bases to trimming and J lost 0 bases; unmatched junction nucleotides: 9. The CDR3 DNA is TGTGCCAGCAGCGGAATGCGGACAGGTGCAACTAATGAAAAACTGTTTTTT. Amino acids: CASSGMRTGATNEKLFF.

CDR3 protein: CAWTKTGIEQYF. In DNA, the CDR3 is TGTGCCTGGACGAAAACAGGGATCGAGCAGTACTTC. The rearrangement links TRBV30 to TRBJ2-7; maybe TRBD1 (6 bases). The germline gives CDR1 GTSNPN, CDR2 SVGIG (reference sequence). The CDR3 is 12 residues long. Trimming shortened V by 4 bases and J by 6 bases, and 13 bases separated the two germline ends.

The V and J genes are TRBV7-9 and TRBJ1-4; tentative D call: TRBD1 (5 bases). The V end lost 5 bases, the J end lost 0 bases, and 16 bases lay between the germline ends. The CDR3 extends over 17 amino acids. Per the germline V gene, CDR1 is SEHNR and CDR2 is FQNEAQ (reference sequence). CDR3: CASSPRGRGATNEKLFF. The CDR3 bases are TGTGCCAGCAGCCCCCGAGGACGGGGGGCAACTAATGAAAAACTGTTTTTT.

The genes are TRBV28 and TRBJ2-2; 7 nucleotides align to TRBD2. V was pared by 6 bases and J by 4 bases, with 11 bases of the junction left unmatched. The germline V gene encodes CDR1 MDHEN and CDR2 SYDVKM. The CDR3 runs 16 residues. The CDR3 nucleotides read TGTGCCAGCAGCTTACGGGGAGGGCGCGGCACCGGGGAGCTGTTTTTT. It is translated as CASSLRGGRGTGELFF.